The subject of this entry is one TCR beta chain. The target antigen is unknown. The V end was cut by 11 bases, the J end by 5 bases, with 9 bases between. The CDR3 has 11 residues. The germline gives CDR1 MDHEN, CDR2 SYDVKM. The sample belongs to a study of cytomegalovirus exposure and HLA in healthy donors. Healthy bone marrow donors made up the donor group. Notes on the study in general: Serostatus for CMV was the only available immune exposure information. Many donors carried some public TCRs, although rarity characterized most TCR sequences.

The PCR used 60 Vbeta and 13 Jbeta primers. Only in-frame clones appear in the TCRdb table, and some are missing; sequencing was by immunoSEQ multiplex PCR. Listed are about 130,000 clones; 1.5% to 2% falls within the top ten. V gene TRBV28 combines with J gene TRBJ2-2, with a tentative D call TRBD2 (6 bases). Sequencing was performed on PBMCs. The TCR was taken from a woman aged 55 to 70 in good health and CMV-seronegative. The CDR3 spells CAGGWTGELFF. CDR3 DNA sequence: TGTGCCGGGGGGTGGACCGGGGAGCTGTTTTTT. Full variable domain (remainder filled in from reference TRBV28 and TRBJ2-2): DVKVTQSSRYLVKRTGEKVFLECVQDMDHENMFWYRQDPGLGLRLIYFSYDVKMKEKGDIPEGYSVSREKKERFSLILESASTNQTSMYLCAGGWTGELFFGEGSRLTVL.